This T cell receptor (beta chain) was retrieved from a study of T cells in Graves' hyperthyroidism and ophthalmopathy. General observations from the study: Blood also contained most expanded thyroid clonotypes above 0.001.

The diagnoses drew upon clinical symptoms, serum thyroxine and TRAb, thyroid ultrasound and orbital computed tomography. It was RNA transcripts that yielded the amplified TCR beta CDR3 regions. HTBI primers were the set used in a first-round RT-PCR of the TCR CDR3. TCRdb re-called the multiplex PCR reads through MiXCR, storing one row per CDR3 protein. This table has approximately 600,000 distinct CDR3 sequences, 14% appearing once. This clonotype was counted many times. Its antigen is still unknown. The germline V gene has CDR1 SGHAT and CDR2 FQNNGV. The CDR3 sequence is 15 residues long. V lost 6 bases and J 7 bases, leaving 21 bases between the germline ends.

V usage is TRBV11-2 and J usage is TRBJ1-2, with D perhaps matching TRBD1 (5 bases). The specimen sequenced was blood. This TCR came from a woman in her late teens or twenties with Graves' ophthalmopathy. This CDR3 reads CASSRPGTGRGGYTF. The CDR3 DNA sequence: TGTGCCAGCAGTCGTCCCGGGACGGGACGAGGTGGCTACACCTTC.